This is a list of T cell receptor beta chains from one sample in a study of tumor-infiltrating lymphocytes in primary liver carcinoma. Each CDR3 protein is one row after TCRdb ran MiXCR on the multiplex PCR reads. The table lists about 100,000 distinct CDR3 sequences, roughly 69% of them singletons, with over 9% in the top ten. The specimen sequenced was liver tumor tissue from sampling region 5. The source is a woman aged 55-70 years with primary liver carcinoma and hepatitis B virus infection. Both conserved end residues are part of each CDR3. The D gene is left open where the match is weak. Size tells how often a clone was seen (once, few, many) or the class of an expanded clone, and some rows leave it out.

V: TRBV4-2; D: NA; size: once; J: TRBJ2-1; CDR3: CASTREDKMSSYNEQFF; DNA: TGTGCCAGCACCAGAGAGGATAAGATGAGTTCCTACAATGAGCAGTTCTTC
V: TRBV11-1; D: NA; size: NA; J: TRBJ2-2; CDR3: CISSTRPFLVNTGELFF; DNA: TGTATCAGCAGCACCCGGCCATTCCTAGTTAACACCGGGGAGCTGTTTTTT
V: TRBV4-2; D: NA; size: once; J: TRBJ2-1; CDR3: CDSSQKGLGGFEQLF; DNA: TGTGACAGCAGCCAAAAGGGGCTGGGGGGATTTGAGCAGTTATTC
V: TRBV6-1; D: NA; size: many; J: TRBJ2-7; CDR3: CASYLWLRSRYEQYF; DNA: TGTGCCAGCTATCTGTGGCTTCGGTCTCGGTACGAGCAGTACTTC
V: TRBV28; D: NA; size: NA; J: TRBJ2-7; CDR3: CASSLIGSGAYEQYF; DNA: TGTGCCAGCAGTCTAATCGGTAGCGGCGCATACGAGCAGTACTTC
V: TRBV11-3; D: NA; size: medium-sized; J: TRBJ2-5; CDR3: CASSAGRAAQETQYF; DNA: TGTGCCAGCAGCGCAGGACGCGCGGCACAAGAGACCCAGTACTTC
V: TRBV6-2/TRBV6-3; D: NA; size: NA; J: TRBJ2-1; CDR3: CASETSVKIRDNEQFF; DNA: TGTGCCAGCGAAACTTCGGTGAAGATCCGGGACAATGAGCAGTTCTTC
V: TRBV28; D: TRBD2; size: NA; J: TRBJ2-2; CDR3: CASSSRTSGNSGELFF; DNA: TGTGCCAGCAGTTCTAGGACTAGCGGTAATTCCGGGGAGCTGTTTTTT
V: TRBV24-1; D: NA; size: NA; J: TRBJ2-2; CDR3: CTTSDLYGELFF; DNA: TGTACCACCAGTGATCTATACGGGGAGCTGTTTTTT
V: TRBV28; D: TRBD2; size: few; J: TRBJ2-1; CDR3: CASSPFYRSSGVYNEQFF; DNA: TGTGCCAGCAGCCCCTTTTACCGGTCTAGCGGGGTATACAATGAGCAGTTCTTC
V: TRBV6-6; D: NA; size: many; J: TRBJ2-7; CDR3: CASTNRAGRGEQYF; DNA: TGTGCCAGCACCAACAGAGCGGGCAGGGGCGAGCAGTACTTC
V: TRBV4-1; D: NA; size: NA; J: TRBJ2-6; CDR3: CASSQDRRGTGVNVLTF; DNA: TGCGCCAGCAGCCAAGATCGTAGAGGGACTGGGGTTAACGTCCTGACTTTC
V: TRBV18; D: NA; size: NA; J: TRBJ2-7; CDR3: CASSLRHDSRPYEQYF; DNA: TGTGCCAGCTCACTTCGCCATGACAGCCGTCCCTACGAGCAGTACTTT
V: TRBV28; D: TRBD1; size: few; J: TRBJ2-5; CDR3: CASSLRQGTGKTQYF; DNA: TGTGCCAGCAGTTTAAGGCAGGGGACAGGAAAGACCCAGTACTTC
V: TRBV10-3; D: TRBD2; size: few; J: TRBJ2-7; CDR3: CAISEAGGTGEQYF; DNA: TGTGCCATTAGCGAAGCGGGAGGAACTGGCGAGCAGTACTTC
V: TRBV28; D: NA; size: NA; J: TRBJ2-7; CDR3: CASSLRQRNEQYF; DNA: TGTGCCAGCAGTTTAAGACAGAGGAACGAGCAGTACTTC
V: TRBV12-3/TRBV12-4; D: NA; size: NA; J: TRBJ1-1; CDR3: CASSRPAGVDVRETFF; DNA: TGTGCCAGCAGCCGACCCGCCGGGGTTGATGTTCGTGAGACTTTCTTT
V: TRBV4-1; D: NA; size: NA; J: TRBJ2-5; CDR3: CARSQVRETQYF; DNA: TGCGCCAGAAGCCAAGTGAGGGAGACCCAATACTTC
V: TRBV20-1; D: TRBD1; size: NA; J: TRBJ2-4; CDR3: CSASLQGFRAKNIQYF; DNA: TGCAGTGCCTCTTTACAGGGGTTCAGAGCCAAAAACATTCAGTACTTC
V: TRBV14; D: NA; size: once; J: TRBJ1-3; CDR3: CASSPGISENTIYF; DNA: TGTGCTAGCAGCCCCGGGATCTCTGAAAACACCATATATTTT
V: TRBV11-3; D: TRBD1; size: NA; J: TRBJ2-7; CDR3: CASGGTGEGYEQYF; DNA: TGTGCCAGCGGTGGGACAGGGGAGGGTTACGAGCAGTACTTC
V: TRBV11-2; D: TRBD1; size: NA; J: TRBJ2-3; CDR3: CASSSQGAVNQPQYF; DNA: TGTGCCAGCAGCTCCCAGGGGGCTGTCAATCAGCCCCAGTATTTT
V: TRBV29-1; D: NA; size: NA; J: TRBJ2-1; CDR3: CSTKARGIGEQFF; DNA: TGTAGCACTAAAGCGCGAGGTATCGGTGAGCAGTTCTTC
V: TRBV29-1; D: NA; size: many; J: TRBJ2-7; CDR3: CSAGPGGDEQYF; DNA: TGCAGCGCTGGCCCGGGGGGCGACGAGCAGTACTTC
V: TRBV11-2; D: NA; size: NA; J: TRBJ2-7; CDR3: CASSDPLYKQYF; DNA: TGTGCCAGCAGCGACCCCCTATACAAGCAATACTTC
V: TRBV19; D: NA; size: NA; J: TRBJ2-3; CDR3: CSSNRDYDHPDTQYF; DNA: TGTTCCAGTAACAGGGACTACGACCACCCAGATACGCAGTATTTT
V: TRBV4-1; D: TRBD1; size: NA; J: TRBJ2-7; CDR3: CASSQDGRGCDEQYF; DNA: TGCGCCAGCAGCCAAGATGGCAGGGGGTGCGACGAGCAGTACTTC
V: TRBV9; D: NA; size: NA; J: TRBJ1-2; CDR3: CASSADPGMDGYGYTF; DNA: TGTGCCAGCAGCGCAGACCCCGGCATGGACGGATATGGCTACACCTTC
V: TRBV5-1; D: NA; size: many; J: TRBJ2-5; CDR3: CASSFGSGGPQETQYF; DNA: TGCGCCAGCAGCTTCGGGAGCGGAGGCCCACAAGAGACCCAGTACTTC
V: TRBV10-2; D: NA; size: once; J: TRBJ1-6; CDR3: CASSGQSGSPVHF; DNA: TGCGCCAGTAGCGGACAGTCCGGATCACCCGTCCACTTT
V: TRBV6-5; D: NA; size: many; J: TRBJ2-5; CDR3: CASRDTRRQETQYF; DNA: TGTGCCAGCAGGGATACTAGACGTCAAGAGACCCAGTACTTC
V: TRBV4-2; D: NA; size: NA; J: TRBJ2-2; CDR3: CASSQDRGDIGELLF; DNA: TGTGCCAGCAGCCAAGACAGGGGTGATATCGGGGAGCTGTTGTTT
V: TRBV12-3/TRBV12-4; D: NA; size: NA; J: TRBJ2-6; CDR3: CARSYETGAYVLTF; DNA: TGTGCCAGAAGTTATGAAACTGGGGCCTACGTCCTGACTTTC
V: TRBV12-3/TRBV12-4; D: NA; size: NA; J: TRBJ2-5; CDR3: CASSLVGGGETQYF; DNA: TGTGCCAGCAGTTTAGTTGGGGGCGGAGAGACCCAGTACTTC
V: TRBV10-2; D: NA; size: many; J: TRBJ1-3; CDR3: CASSFTVSSGNTIYF; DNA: TGCGCCAGCAGTTTCACAGTGAGCTCTGGAAACACCATATATTTT
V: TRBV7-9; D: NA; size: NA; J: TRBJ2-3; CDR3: CASSLARTGVRTDTQYF; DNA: TGTGCCAGCAGCTTAGCCCGTACTGGCGTGAGGACAGATACGCAGTATTTT
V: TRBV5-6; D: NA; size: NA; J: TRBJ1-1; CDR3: CASRQIGVNTEAFF; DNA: TGTGCCAGCAGGCAGATAGGGGTGAACACAGAAGCTTTCTTT
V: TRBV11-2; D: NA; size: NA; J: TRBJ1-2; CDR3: CTSSLNMGFYGYTF; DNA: TGTACCAGCAGCTTAAACATGGGATTCTACGGCTACACCTTC
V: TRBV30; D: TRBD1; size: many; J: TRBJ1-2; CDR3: CAWSALGQFYTF; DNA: TGTGCCTGGAGTGCCCTGGGACAGTTCTACACCTTC
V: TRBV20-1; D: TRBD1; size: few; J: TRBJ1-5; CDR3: CSARVSQGDQPQHF; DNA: TGCAGTGCTAGAGTTTCGCAGGGGGATCAGCCCCAGCATTTT